This T cell receptor (beta chain) was profiled in a study of cytomegalovirus exposure and HLA in healthy donors (TCRdb year 2017). Regarding the research as a whole: According to an earlier analysis of 550 to 700 of the donors, some 180 million T cells yielded roughly 110 million unique TCR beta sequences and about 300 Gb of sequence data. A later genetic analysis took genome-wide SNP genotypes for about 65% of the 666 donors and used that subset as a discovery cohort. Among the roughly 400 genotyped donors, approximately 76% belonged to the genetic ancestry cluster associated with self-reported Caucasian donors. Class I and class II HLA loci were covered by the typing at four-digit resolution. About 300 gigabases of sequencing data and 70 million to 85 million unique TCR sequences were included in an early release covering 500 to 750 HLA-typed donors. Among around 400 genotyped donors of the cohort, an average of roughly 230,000 unique TCR beta nucleotide sequences was sequenced per donor, of which approximately 18% were non-productive. Along with the approximately 700-subject first cohort, a separate validation cohort of more than 90 different subjects was used. Five DR-DQ haplotypes were handled as single units for association and clustering because linkage in the cohort was strong. Donor age, sex, ethnicity and CMV serostatus were collected together with the repertoire data. To predict cytomegalovirus infection status, the study combined high-throughput TCR immunosequencing, statistical association of individual TCRs with disease status, and machine learning. The study used immunosequencing to profile the T cell repertoires of hundreds of subjects and linked those repertoires to cytomegalovirus serostatus. Rather than drawing on any new phenotypic data, the later analysis identified candidate immune exposures from TCR beta sequences and the way those sequences occurred across donors. In a later analysis, previously published TCR beta repertoires from some 640 donors were re-analyzed and high-resolution HLA genotyping was added so that TCR occurrence patterns could be studied. To decide whether each TCR beta V gene segment behaved as functional or pseudogenic, an earlier analysis of approximately 620 of the donors relied on high-throughput TCR beta sequencing. The number of typed donors differed by locus: about 620-640 for A, B, C, DRB1 and DQB1; approximately 530 for DQA1; approximately 600 for DPA1; and around 450 for DPB1. The study was designed to test whether signatures of past pathogen exposure could be identified by cataloging public T cell receptors. Every repertoire in the discovery cohort had been generated on one and the same sequencing platform. Broader findings and caveats from the paper: A later analysis reported that several top co-occurrence clusters appeared linked to parvovirus B19, influenza, CMV and Epstein-Barr virus. In a later analysis, most CMV-associated TCR beta chains were found to appear HLA-restricted, with HLA associations seemingly driven largely by CMV exposure. In both the original and validation cohorts, the classifier was reported to diagnose cytomegalovirus status with high specificity and sensitivity. It was suggested by the authors that the approach could potentially be generalized to other disease states and immunological phenotypes. Approximately 18 rarely observed V segments, including chromosome 9 orphons, were excluded from the earlier analysis of about 610 of the donors because counts were too low. A later genetic analysis reported fewer N-insertions in productive TCRs among donors in an Asian-associated ancestry cluster than the approximately 670-donor mean. The study gave a list of about 150 TCR beta chains associated with cytomegalovirus. A further reported finding was that TCR beta sequences accurately predicted the HLA-A and HLA-B alleles for most subjects in the first cohort. Because HLA typing was unavailable for some donors at each locus, only the typed subset was used in association tests. Three of the identified cytomegalovirus-associated TCR beta chains were confirmed in vitro to be specific for cytomegalovirus antigens. Most TCR sequences were seen in very few donors, while some public TCRs were found in many individuals. In a later analysis, HLA-associated TCR beta chains showed more clonal expansion and lower generation probabilities than non-associated chains that were equally common. A later analysis associated about 16,000 TCR beta sequences with specific HLA alleles at a false discovery rate of 0.05. Correlated functional status among segregating V segments might be attributable to linkage disequilibrium, but an unknown experimental factor could not be ruled out. A cluster of highly shared sequence variants was judged likely to be a technical artifact of the sequencing pipeline. An earlier analysis of around 600 of the donors showed that most TCR beta V segments appeared in productive rearrangements either about 87% or about 30% of the time, which broadly matched IMGT annotations. CMV serostatus was the only immune exposure information available for the cohort. According to a later analysis, TCR association rates differed among HLA loci, with DRB1 alleles showing the most associated TCRs and HLA-C alleles showing the fewest. Only TCR beta chains were sequenced in this cohort, and the absence of alpha or paired-chain data limited detectable features. When HLA alleles, especially DR and DQ, strongly co-occurred, attributing TCR associations to individual alleles was difficult. A later genetic analysis associated a missense DCLRE1C variant with V-gene and J-gene trimming of TCR beta chains, and an independent cohort replicated the association. Presence/absence analyses assumed roughly uniform sequencing depth across donors, an assumption that may not hold. The 87-base-pair reads could not distinguish some IMGT-functional V segments, including TRBV6-2 and TRBV6-3, so those segments were excluded.

In total, roughly 710 healthy bone marrow donors made up the cohort. Cohort members were all nominally healthy when sampled, although unrecorded immune exposures were likely present. The donor was CMV seronegative and was included in the group of under 450 seronegative cohort members. A peripheral blood sample was collected from each donor, and TCR beta sequencing was performed on peripheral blood mononuclear cells. The Qiagen DNeasy Blood Extraction Kit was used to extract genomic DNA from the blood cell samples. The receptor library was made with the immunoSEQ multiplex PCR assay. A mixture of 60 forward primers for TCR Vbeta segments and 13 reverse primers for TCR Jbeta segments was used in the multiplex PCR. The CDR3 region of rearranged TCR beta genes was amplified from genomic DNA with a multiplex PCR assay. Amplified TCR beta libraries were sequenced as 87-base-pair reads on the Illumina HiSeq System. As for how the authors treated the data: A later analysis counted around 72 million unique TCR beta chains across the 550 to 750 repertoires, and roughly 9.9 million of these chains were shared by at least two donors. Raw reads were error-corrected and collapsed into unique sequences by a nearest-neighbor algorithm in which closely related sequences were merged to remove PCR and sequencing errors. To assign V, D and J gene segments, CDR3 sequences were aligned to IMGT reference sequences. For a sequence to be retained, at least a six-nucleotide match to both a V gene segment and a J gene segment was required. Rearrangements were classified as productive when the CDR3 lacked stop codons and remained in frame with V and J, and all other rearrangements were classified as non-productive. Following IMGT convention, CDR3 was defined as the stretch from the second conserved V-encoded cysteine to the conserved J-encoded phenylalanine. Sequences without an unambiguous match to a single V gene segment were excluded from the earlier analysis of about 630 of the donors. An earlier analysis of 450 to 650 of the donors called V segments functional above 56.7% productive rearrangements and segregating when the between-donor standard deviation exceeded 5%. A statistical classification framework was built for diagnosing cytomegalovirus status from the catalog of TCR beta chain sequences. V and J gene assignment, in a later analysis, came from comparing TCR nucleotide sequences with IMGT/GENE-DB human TR gene sequences. The TCRdist pipeline was used in a later analysis to assign CDR3 sequences and most-parsimonious VDJ recombination scenarios. A later analysis defined each TCR beta chain by its CDR3 amino acid sequence plus V-gene family, and excluded reads lacking a unique V-gene family. To address suspected cross-contamination and a sequencing artifact, a later analysis removed 550 to 750 highly shared, low-generation-probability nucleotide sequences. For each public chain, a later analysis derived a clonal expansion index from normalized ranks of inferred template counts within each repertoire. In a later analysis, generation probabilities were computed with a VDJ recombination model fitted to out-of-frame rearrangements, and the resulting probabilities were checked against IGoR. In a later analysis, TCR-TCR, TCR-HLA and TCR-CMV co-occurrence was scored with hypergeometric tests, and a repertoire-size bias correction was applied to TCR pairs. In a later analysis, false discovery rates were estimated by permuting HLA or CMV assignments 20 times. A later analysis grouped co-occurring TCRs with DBSCAN, adding TCRdist sequence similarity when clustering within HLA-allele-positive subsets. Repertoires with fewer than 30,000 or more than 120,000 public chains, plus five repertoires with anomalous nucleotide sharing, were excluded from co-occurrence clustering. In its TCRdb copy, this immuneACCESS table keeps in-frame sequences only and misses some clones. Where compared with another copy, unresolved V genes explain less than half of these, and the others have no known cause. V, J and clone size were drawn from that table, and D and trimming were deduced from the DNA. Across this sample there are some 150,000 clones, with about three quarters seen only once. Approximately 3% of the sample is held by the ten biggest clonotypes.

The CDR3 starts with the cysteine, ends with the phenylalanine, and has 15 residues. Just CDR3 DNA is preserved here, 45 bases in frame from base 1. At the junction V is shortened by 4 bases and J by 5 bases; bases outside the gene matches: 10. CDR1 and CDR2, looked up from the germline V gene, are MNHNS and SASEGT. Of note for this clone: The antigen it recognizes is unknown. Base-call qualities are not available, and no considerably larger clone is one nucleotide away.

Sequenced material: PBMCs. This chain is built from TRBV6-1 and TRBJ2-5, and 7 junctional nucleotides match TRBD1. This clonotype was sampled from a woman aged 25 to 45 in good health and CMV-seronegative. Here the CDR3 is given as CASSGQGVAGETQYF. The DNA is TGTGCCAGCAGTGGCCAGGGGGTGGCGGGTGAGACCCAGTACTTC.